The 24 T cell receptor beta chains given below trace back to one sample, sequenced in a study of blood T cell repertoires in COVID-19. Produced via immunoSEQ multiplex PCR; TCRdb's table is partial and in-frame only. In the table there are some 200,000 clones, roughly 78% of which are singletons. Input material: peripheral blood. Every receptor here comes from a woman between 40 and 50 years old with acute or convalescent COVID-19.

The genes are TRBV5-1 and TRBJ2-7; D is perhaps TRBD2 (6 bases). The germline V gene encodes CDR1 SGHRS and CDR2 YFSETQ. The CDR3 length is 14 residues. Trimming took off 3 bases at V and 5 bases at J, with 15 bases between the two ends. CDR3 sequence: CASSSGLLYNEQYF. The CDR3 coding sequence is TGCGCCAGCAGCTCCGGACTACTATATAACGAGCAGTACTTC.

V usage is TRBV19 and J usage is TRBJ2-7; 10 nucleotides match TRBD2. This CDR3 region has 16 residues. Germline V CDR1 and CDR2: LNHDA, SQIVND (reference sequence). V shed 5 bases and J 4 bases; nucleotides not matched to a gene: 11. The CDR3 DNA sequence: TGTGCCAGTAGTCTACGGACTAGCGGAGGGGGGTACGAGCAGTACTTC. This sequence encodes CASSLRTSGGGYEQYF.

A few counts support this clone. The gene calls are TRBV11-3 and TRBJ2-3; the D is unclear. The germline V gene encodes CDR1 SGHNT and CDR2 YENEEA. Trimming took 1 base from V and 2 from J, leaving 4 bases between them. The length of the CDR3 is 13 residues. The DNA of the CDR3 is TGTGCCAGCAGCTTAGCCCACACAGATACGCAGTATTTT. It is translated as CASSLAHTDTQYF.

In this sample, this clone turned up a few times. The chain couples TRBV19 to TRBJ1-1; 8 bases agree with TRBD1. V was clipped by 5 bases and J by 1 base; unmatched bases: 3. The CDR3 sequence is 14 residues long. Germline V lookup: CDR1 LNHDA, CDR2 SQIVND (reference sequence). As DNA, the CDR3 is TGTGCCAGTAGTCGAACAGGGGGGAACACTGAAGCTTTCTTT. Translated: CASSRTGGNTEAFF.

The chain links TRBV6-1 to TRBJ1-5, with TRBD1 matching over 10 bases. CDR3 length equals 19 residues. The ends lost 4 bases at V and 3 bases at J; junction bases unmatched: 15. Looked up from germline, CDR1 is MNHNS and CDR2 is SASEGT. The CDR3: CASSARDRGIGPINQPQHF. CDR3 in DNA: TGTGCCAGCAGTGCGAGGGACAGGGGTATTGGCCCCATCAATCAGCCCCAGCATTTT.

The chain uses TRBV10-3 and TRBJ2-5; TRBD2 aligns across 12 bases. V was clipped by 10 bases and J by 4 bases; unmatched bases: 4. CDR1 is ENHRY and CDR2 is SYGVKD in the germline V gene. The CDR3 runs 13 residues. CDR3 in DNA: TGTGCCACTGGACTAGCGGGAAGAGAGACCCAGTACTTC. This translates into CATGLAGRETQYF.

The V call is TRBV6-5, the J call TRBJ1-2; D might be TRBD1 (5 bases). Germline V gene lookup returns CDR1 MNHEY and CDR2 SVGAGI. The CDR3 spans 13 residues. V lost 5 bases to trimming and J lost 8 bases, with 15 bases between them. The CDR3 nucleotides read TGTGCCAGCAGTCAGGGCCTGGCCAGGGGCTACACCTTC. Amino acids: CASSQGLARGYTF.

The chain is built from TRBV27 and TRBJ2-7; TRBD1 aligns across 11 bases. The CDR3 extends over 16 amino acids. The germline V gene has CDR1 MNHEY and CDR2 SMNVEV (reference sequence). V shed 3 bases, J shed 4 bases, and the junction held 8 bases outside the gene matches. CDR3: CASSFLGGTGGYEQYF. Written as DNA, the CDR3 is TGTGCCAGCAGTTTCTTGGGCGGGACAGGGGGTTACGAGCAGTACTTC.

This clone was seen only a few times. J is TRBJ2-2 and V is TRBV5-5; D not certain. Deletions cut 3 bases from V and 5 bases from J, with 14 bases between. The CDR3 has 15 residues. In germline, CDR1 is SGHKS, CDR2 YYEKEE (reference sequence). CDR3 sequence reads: CASSSRHDGTGELFF. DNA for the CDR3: TGTGCCAGCAGCTCGAGACATGATGGGACCGGGGAGCTGTTTTTT.

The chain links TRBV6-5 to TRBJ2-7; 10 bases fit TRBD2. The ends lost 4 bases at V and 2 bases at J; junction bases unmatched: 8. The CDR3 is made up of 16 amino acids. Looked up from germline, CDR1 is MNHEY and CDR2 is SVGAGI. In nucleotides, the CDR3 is TGTGCCAGCAGTTCCGGACTAGCGGCGATCCCCTACGAGCAGTACTTC. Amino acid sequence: CASSSGLAAIPYEQYF.

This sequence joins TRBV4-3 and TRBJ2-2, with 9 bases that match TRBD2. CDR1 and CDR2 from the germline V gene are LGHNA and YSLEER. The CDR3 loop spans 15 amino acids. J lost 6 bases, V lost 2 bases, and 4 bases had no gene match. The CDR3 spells CASSQSGTSSGELFF. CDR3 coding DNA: TGCGCCAGCAGCCAATCCGGGACTAGCTCCGGGGAGCTGTTTTTT.

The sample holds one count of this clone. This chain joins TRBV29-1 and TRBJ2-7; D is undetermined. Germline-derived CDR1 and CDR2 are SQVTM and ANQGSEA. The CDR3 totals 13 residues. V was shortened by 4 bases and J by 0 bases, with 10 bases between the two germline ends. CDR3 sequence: CSVVSEPSYEQYF. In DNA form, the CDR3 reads TGCAGCGTTGTAAGTGAGCCCTCCTACGAGCAGTACTTC.

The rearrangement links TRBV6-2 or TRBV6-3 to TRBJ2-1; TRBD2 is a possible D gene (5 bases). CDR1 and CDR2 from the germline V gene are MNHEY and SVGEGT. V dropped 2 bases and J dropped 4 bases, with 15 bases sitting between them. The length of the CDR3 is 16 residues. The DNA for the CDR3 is TGTGCCAGCAGTTACGCGTTAGTGGGAGTATACAATGAGCAGTTCTTC. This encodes CASSYALVGVYNEQFF.

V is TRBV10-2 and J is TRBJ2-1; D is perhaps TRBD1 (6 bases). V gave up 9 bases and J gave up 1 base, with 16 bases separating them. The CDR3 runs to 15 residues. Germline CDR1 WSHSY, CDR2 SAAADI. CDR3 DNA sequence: TGCGCCAGAGAATACAGGGAATCGTCCTACAATGAGCAGTTCTTC. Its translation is CAREYRESSYNEQFF.

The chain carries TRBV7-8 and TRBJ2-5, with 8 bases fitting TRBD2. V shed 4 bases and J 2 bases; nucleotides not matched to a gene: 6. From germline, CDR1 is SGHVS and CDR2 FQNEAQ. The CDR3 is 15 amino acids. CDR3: CASSYRRGVQETQYF. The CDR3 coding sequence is TGTGCCAGCAGCTATAGGCGGGGGGTACAAGAGACCCAGTACTTC.

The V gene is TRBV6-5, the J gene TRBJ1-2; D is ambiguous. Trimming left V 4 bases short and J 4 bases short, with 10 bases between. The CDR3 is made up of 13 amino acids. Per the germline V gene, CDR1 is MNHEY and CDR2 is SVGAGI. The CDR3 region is CASSSGLFYGYTF. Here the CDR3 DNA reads TGTGCCAGCAGTTCCGGACTGTTCTATGGCTACACCTTC.

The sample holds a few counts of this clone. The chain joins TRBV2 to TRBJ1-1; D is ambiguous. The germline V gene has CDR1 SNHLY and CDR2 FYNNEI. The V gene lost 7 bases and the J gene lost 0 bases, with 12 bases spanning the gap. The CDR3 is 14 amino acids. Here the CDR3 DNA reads TGTGCCAGCACCCTAAAGAAACTGAACACTGAAGCTTTCTTT. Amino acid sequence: CASTLKKLNTEAFF.

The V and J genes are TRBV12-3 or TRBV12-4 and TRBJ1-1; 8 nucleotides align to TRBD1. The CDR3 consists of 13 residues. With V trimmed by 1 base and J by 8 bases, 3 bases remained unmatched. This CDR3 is CASSLGGDREAFF. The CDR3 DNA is TGTGCCAGCAGTTTAGGGGGGGACAGGGAAGCTTTCTTT.

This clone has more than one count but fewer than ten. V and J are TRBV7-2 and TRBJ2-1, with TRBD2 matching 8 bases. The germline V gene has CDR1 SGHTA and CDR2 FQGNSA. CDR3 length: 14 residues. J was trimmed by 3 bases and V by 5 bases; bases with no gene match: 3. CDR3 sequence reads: CASSLGLGYNEQFF. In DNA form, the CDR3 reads TGTGCCAGCAGCCTGGGACTAGGCTACAATGAGCAGTTCTTC.

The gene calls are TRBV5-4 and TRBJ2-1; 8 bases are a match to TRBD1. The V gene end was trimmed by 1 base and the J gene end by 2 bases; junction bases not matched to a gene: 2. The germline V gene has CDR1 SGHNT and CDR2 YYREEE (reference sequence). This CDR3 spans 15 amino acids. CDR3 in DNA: TGTGCCAGCAGCTTGCAGGGGGCGACCTACAATGAGCAGTTCTTC. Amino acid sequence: CASSLQGATYNEQFF.

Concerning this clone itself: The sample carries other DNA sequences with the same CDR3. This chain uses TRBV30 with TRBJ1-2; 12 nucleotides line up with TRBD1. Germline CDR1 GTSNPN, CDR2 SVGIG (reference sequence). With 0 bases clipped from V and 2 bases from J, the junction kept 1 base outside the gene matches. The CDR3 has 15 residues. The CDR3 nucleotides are TGTGCCTGGAGTGTCGGGACAGGGGGCAACTATGGCTACACCTTC. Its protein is CAWSVGTGGNYGYTF.

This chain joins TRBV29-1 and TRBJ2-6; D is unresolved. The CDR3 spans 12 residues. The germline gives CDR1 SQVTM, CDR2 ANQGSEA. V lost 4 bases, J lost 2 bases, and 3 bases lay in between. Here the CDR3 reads CSVVTGANVLTF. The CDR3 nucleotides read TGCAGCGTTGTTACTGGGGCCAACGTCCTGACTTTC.

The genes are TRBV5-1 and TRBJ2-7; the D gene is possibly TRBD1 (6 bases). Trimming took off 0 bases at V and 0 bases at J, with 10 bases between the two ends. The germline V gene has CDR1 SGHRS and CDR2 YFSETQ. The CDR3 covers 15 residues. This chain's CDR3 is CASSLGRTDSYEQYF. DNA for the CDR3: TGCGCCAGCAGCTTGGGTAGGACAGACTCCTACGAGCAGTACTTC.

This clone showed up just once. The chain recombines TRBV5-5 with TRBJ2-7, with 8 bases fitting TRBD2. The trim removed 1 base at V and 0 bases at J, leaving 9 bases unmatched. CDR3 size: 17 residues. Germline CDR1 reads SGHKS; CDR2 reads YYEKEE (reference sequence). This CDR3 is CASSLLAGGHLSYEQYF. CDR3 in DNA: TGTGCCAGCAGCTTGCTTGCGGGGGGACATCTCTCCTACGAGCAGTACTTC.